This TCR beta chain was recorded in a study of T cell responses to AZD1222 COVID-19 vaccine. Method: immunoSEQ multiplex PCR; TCRdb's copy keeps in-frame clones and lacks some. This sample has 160,000 or so clones, with around 92% found just once. The CDR3 runs to 16 residues. V shed 1 base and J shed 4 bases, with 14 bases lying between them. Germline CDR1 is LGHDT and CDR2 is YNNKEL (reference sequence). General study findings and limits: Dominant at 160-218 and 743-854, vaccine-associated CD4 TCRs also spanned spike. Baseline testing showed seropositivity in only a handful of AZD1222 recipients.

As concerns this clone: Its matching antigen is unknown.

The V gene is TRBV3-1 (or the pseudogene TRBV3-2), the J gene TRBJ1-5; D unclear. The TCR comes from an adult in good health. This specimen consisted of peripheral blood, obtained on day 0 of MenACWY control vaccination. In nucleotides, the CDR3 is TGTGCCAGCAGCCAAGGTATGGCAGGACTTAATCAGCCCCAGCATTTT. It specifies CASSQGMAGLNQPQHF.